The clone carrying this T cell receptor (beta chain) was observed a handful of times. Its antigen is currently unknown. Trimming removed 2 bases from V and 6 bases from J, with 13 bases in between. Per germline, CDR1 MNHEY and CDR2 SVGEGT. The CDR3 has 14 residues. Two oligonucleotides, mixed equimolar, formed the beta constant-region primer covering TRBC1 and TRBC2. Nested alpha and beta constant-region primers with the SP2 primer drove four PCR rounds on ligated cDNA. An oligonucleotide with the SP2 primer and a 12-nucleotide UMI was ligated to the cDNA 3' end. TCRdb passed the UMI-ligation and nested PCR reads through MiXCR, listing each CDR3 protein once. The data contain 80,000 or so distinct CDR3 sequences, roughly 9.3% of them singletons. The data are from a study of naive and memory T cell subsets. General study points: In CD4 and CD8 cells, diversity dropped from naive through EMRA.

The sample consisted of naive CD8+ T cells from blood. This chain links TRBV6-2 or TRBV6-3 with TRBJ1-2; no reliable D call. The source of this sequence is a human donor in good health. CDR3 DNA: TGTGCCAGCAGTTACGACGCCCTAGTTAATGGCTACACCTTC. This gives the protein CASSYDALVNGYTF.